The entry below gives a single TCR beta chain sequence along with its context. These data come from a study of blood T cell repertoires in COVID-19. Background on the study: Donors in the United States, Italy and Spain gave samples during acute or convalescent COVID-19. T cells, B-cell-depleted T cells, or PBMCs supplied cDNA or gDNA.

Authors' methods: Counts of nucleated cells, estimated from reference gene primer amplification, were obtained. TCRdb's copy holds only in-frame clones and misses some; the assay was immunoSEQ multiplex PCR. V and J calls and clone size are given by that table; D and trimming were obtained from the DNA. The data contain 200,000 to 250,000 clones, roughly four fifths of them seen just once; the ten biggest clones take up 2% to 2.5%. Germline trimming cut 6 bases from V and 0 bases from J; bases unmatched to any gene: 6. The germline gives CDR1 SEHNR, CDR2 FQNEAQ (reference sequence). The CDR3 is made up of 15 amino acids.

V is TRBV7-9 and J is TRBJ1-1; 8 nucleotides agree with TRBD1. The receptor comes from an older woman with acute or convalescent COVID-19. The sample consisted of peripheral blood. The CDR3 nucleotides read TGTGCCAGCAGGACAGGGGTGCTAATGAACACTGAAGCTTTCTTT. This encodes CASRTGVLMNTEAFF.